This T cell receptor beta chain was identified in a study of blood T cell repertoires in COVID-19. Across the whole study: Samples of COVID-19 (acute and convalescent) were obtained from the United States, Italy and Spain.

The CDR3 spans 13 residues. Per the germline V gene, CDR1 is SGHAT and CDR2 is FQNNGV. Trimming stripped 2 bases from V and 3 bases from J, with 7 bases between. Repertoires were generated with immunoSEQ multiplex PCR, while TCRdb's copy carries only in-frame clones and drops some. Here the sample spans approximately 220,000 clones, around 89% being singletons. The sequencing input was PBMCs or T cells enriched from blood (not recorded which). This clonotype originated in a young woman in a cohort exposed to, infected with or recovered from COVID-19 (not recorded which). This chain joins TRBV11-2 and TRBJ1-1; D gene ambiguous. CDR3 sequence: CASSLTTDTEAFF. The CDR3 DNA follows: TGTGCCAGCAGCTTAACCACTGACACTGAAGCTTTCTTT.